These 27 T cell receptor beta chains were sequenced from one sample in a study of radiotherapy plus CTLA-4 blockade in lung cancer. The method was immunoSEQ multiplex PCR; TCRdb's version includes in-frame clones alone and lacks a portion of them. The sample lists some 35,000 clones, 85% to 90% occurring once. The sample was peripheral blood, taken from a patient treated with radiotherapy plus ipilimumab. These TCRs come from a human donor with non-small cell lung cancer who had stable disease on radiotherapy plus ipilimumab.

V usage is TRBV19 and J usage is TRBJ2-5; 11 bases agree with TRBD1. V was clipped by 2 bases and J by 3 bases; unmatched bases: 8. This CDR3 comprises 17 residues. Germline CDR1 and CDR2: LNHDA and SQIVND (reference sequence). The CDR3 loop reads CASSIRTGGVLEETQYF. CDR3 sequence (DNA): TGTGCCAGTAGTATACGGACAGGGGGCGTATTGGAAGAGACCCAGTACTTC.

The chain links TRBV14 to TRBJ1-2, with TRBD1 matching 7 bases. CDR3 size: 14 residues. Germline assignment: CDR1 SGHDN and CDR2 FVKESK. The ends lost 5 bases at V and 4 bases at J; junction bases unmatched: 7. DNA of the CDR3: TGTGCCAGCAGCGACAGGGTCGGCGTCTATGGCTACACCTTC. As protein: CASSDRVGVYGYTF.

This clone was seen a single time. The chain combines TRBV18 with TRBJ1-4; D is unresolved. The CDR3 totals 13 residues. The germline gives CDR1 KGHSH, CDR2 LQKENI. Deletions cut 3 bases from V and 8 bases from J, with 10 bases between. CDR3 amino acids: CASSPNQAEKLFF. Written as DNA, the CDR3 is TGTGCCAGCTCACCTAACCAGGCGGAAAAACTGTTTTTT. The full variable domain, completed using reference TRBV18 and TRBJ1-4, is NAGVMQNPRHLVRRRGQEARLRCSPMKGHSHVYWYRQLPEEGLKFMVYLQKENIIDESGMPKERFSAEFPKEGPSILRIQQVVRGDSAAYFCASSPNQAEKLFFGSGTQLSVL.

This chain joins TRBV11-1 and TRBJ2-7; D gene uncertain. This CDR3 contains 12 residues. Trimming took off 1 base at V and 11 bases at J, with 12 bases between the two ends. The germline V gene encodes CDR1 SGHAT and CDR2 FQDESV (reference sequence). CDR3 DNA sequence: TGTGCCAGCAGCTTAGAGAACCCCAGGAAGTACTTC. Amino acid sequence: CASSLENPRKYF.

This sequence joins TRBV4-3 and TRBJ1-2; D uncertain. Germline lookup yields CDR1 LGHNA and CDR2 YSLEER. V was pared by 0 bases and J by 7 bases, with 9 bases between. The CDR3 covers 13 residues. The CDR3 DNA reads as TGCGCCAGCAGCCAAGACGGGGTGGGTGGCTACACCTTC. The encoded protein is CASSQDGVGGYTF.

V gene TRBV28 combines with J gene TRBJ2-7, with a weak D call TRBD2 (5 bases). Germline V CDR1 and CDR2: MDHEN, SYDVKM. Trimming stripped 5 bases from V and 2 bases from J, with 28 bases between. The CDR3 loop spans 19 amino acids. The CDR3 protein is CASSPTTRRSLEPPYEQYF. CDR3 in DNA: TGTGCCAGCAGTCCGACTACCCGACGGTCACTAGAGCCACCCTACGAGCAGTACTTC.

A few counts support this clone. The rearrangement uses TRBV28 and TRBJ2-3; 12 positions agree with TRBD2. The CDR3 loop spans 15 amino acids. V gave up 8 bases and J gave up 5 bases; unmatched junction bases: 8. The germline gives CDR1 MDHEN, CDR2 SYDVKM. This CDR3 is CASRTGGLAGDTQYF. The CDR3 bases are TGTGCCAGCCGGACGGGGGGACTAGCGGGAGATACGCAGTATTTT.

V gene TRBV15 combines with J gene TRBJ1-1; TRBD1 is a possible D gene (5 bases). This CDR3 comprises 15 residues. Germline assignment: CDR1 LNHNV and CDR2 YYDKDF (reference sequence). Between the trimmed V and J ends, which lost 0 bases and 1 base, there was a span of 9 bases. The CDR3 is CATSREWRGNTEAFF. In nucleotides, the CDR3 is TGTGCCACCAGCAGAGAGTGGAGGGGGAACACTGAAGCTTTCTTT.

The rearrangement links TRBV11-2 to TRBJ2-1; D is uncertain. The CDR3 has 13 amino acids. Germline V lookup: CDR1 SGHAT, CDR2 FQNNGV. Trimming pared 0 bases from V and 7 bases from J, leaving 7 bases between. The CDR3 nucleotides read TGTGCCAGCAGCTTAGACAGATCGAATGAGCAGTTCTTC. Protein product: CASSLDRSNEQFF.

The chain combines TRBV7-2 with TRBJ1-2, with D unclear. This CDR3 has 13 residues. The germline CDR1 and CDR2 sequences are SGHTA and FQGNSA. Trimming took off 5 bases at V and 6 bases at J, with 13 bases between the two ends. CDR3 nucleotides: TGTGCCAGCAGCGCGTACACCGGGGATGGCTACACCTTC. Its translation is CASSAYTGDGYTF. Based on the CDR3 plus reference TRBV7-2 and TRBJ1-2, the full variable domain is GAGVSQSPSNKVTEKGKDVELRCDPISGHTALYWYRQSLGQGLEFLIYFQGNSAPDKSGLPSDRFSAERTGGSVSTLTIQRTQQEDSAVYLCASSAYTGDGYTFGSGTRLTVV.

The sample holds one count of this clone. The chain combines TRBV9 with TRBJ2-1, with D maybe TRBD2 (5 bases). Looked up from germline, CDR1 is SGDLS and CDR2 is YYNGEE. The CDR3 runs to 16 residues. V was trimmed by 0 bases and J by 1 base, leaving 11 bases between them. The chain's CDR3 is CASSVVAGRSYNEQFF. CDR3 coding DNA: TGTGCCAGCAGCGTAGTGGCGGGCCGATCCTACAATGAGCAGTTCTTC.

V is TRBV6-6 and J is TRBJ1-2; possibly TRBD1 for D (5 bases). Trimming stripped 0 bases from V and 6 bases from J, with 5 bases between. This CDR3 contains 12 residues. Germline loops: CDR1 MNHNY, CDR2 SVGAGI (reference sequence). CDR3 sequence (DNA): TGTGCCAGCAGTTACTCCAGGGATGGCTACACCTTC. This translates into CASSYSRDGYTF.

The chain carries TRBV28 and TRBJ1-1; 11 bases match TRBD1. The CDR3 contains 17 residues. Germline loops: CDR1 MDHEN, CDR2 SYDVKM. With 5 bases clipped from V and 6 bases from J, the junction kept 14 bases outside the gene matches. CDR3 coding DNA: TGTGCCAGCAGTCGGACAGGGGGCGGACGTTTTTCCTCTGAAGCTTTCTTT. Translation: CASSRTGGGRFSSEAFF.

CDR3 coding DNA: TGTGCCATCAGTGAGGACAGGGGAAACACCATATATTTT. This gives the protein CAISEDRGNTIYF. The chain couples TRBV10-3 to TRBJ1-3, with TRBD1 as a possible D gene (6 bases). CDR3 length equals 13 residues. Germline V gene sequence: CDR1 ENHRY, CDR2 SYGVKD. Trimming removed 2 bases at V and 4 bases at J, with 6 bases between.

There are a few counts of this clone. The chain combines TRBV4-1 with TRBJ2-7; D is uncertain. The germline V gene encodes CDR1 MGHRA and CDR2 YSYEKL. The CDR3 has 13 residues. Trimming pared 1 base from V and 3 bases from J, leaving 7 bases between. The CDR3 bases are TGCGCCAGCAGCCAAGGAGTTGACTACGAGCAGTACTTC. Residues: CASSQGVDYEQYF.

This chain connects TRBV2 to TRBJ2-7; 9 bases fit TRBD1. After removal of 6 bases from V and 2 bases from J, the junction contained 2 bases not matched to a gene. The CDR3 extends over 13 amino acids. CDR1 is SNHLY, CDR2 FYNNEI, per germline. The CDR3 nucleotides read TGTGCCAGCAGAGGACAGGGGCCCTACGAGCAGTACTTC. Translation: CASRGQGPYEQYF.

The chain couples TRBV27 to TRBJ2-1; 8 bases agree with TRBD1. This CDR3 spans 16 amino acids. V trimming: 5 bases; J trimming: 1 base; junction bases outside the gene matches: 7. Germline V gives CDR1 MNHEY, CDR2 SMNVEV (reference sequence). The CDR3 DNA sequence: TGTGCCAGCAGTCCCCCGCGACAGGGGTCCTACAATGAGCAGTTCTTC. It codes for CASSPPRQGSYNEQFF.

This clone occurred once. The chain combines TRBV7-9 with TRBJ2-1; 8 positions agree with TRBD2. Germline V CDR1 and CDR2: SEHNR, FQNEAQ (reference sequence). The ends lost 5 bases at V and 0 bases at J; junction bases unmatched: 9. This CDR3 region has 17 residues. CDR3 sequence: CASSQALAGSSYNEQFF. CDR3 DNA: TGTGCCAGCAGCCAAGCCTTAGCGGGGAGCTCCTACAATGAGCAGTTCTTC.

The chain couples TRBV19 to TRBJ2-5; no definite D call. The DNA end favors TRBJ2-7, so the J call may be wrong. Germline CDR1 and CDR2: LNHDA and SQIVND (reference sequence). The CDR3 spans 15 residues. CDR3 amino acids: CASSIDTDGSYEQYF. In nucleotides, the CDR3 is TGTGCCAGTAGTATAGATACAGACGGCTCCTACGAGCAGTACTTC.

This rearrangement joins TRBV29-1 to TRBJ1-2, with 8 positions matching TRBD1. The CDR3 sequence is 12 residues long. Trimming took 6 bases from V and 4 from J; bases not matched to a gene: 4. Looked up from germline, CDR1 is SQVTM and CDR2 is ANQGSEA. CDR3 region: CSVADRGYGYTF. CDR3 DNA sequence: TGCAGCGTAGCAGACAGGGGCTATGGCTACACCTTC. Full variable domain (remainder filled in from reference TRBV29-1 and TRBJ1-2): SAVISQKPSRDICQRGTSLTIQCQVDSQVTMMFWYRQQPGQSLTLIATANQGSEATYESGFVIDKFPISRPNLTFSTLTVSNMSPEDSSIYLCSVADRGYGYTFGSGTRLTVV.

For the CDR3, the DNA is TGTGCCAGCAGTTTGGGGACAGGGGGAAACGAGCAGTACTTC. Translation: CASSLGTGGNEQYF. The chain employs TRBV27 and TRBJ2-7; 11 positions agree with TRBD1. Germline assignment: CDR1 MNHEY and CDR2 SMNVEV (reference sequence). CDR3 length: 14 amino acids. The trim removed 3 bases at V and 5 bases at J, leaving 3 bases unmatched.

The chain carries TRBV5-1 and TRBJ2-5; D not certain. Per the germline V gene, CDR1 is SGHRS and CDR2 is YFSETQ. CDR3 size: 11 residues. The ends were cut back, 5 bases at V and 5 bases at J, with 7 bases in the middle. DNA of the CDR3: TGCGCCAGCAGAGAAGCGGAGACCCAGTACTTC. It specifies CASREAETQYF.

This clone occurred once. The V call is TRBV15, the J call TRBJ2-7; 7 positions match TRBD2. J gave up 4 bases and V 0 bases, and 9 bases lay outside the gene matches. Germline V lookup: CDR1 LNHNV, CDR2 YYDKDF (reference sequence). The CDR3 runs 16 residues. The CDR3 nucleotides are TGTGCCACCAGCAGAGAAGGCGGGAGTAATATATACGAGCAGTACTTC. It is translated as CATSREGGSNIYEQYF.

The rearrangement uses TRBV10-3 and TRBJ2-7, with 7 bases identical to TRBD1. Per germline, CDR1 ENHRY and CDR2 SYGVKD. J gave up 2 bases and V 6 bases, and 10 bases lay outside the gene matches. The CDR3 is made up of 15 amino acids. CDR3 nucleotide sequence: TGTGCCATCAGCGGACCGACAGGGATCCCCTACGAGCAGTACTTC. It yields the protein CAISGPTGIPYEQYF.

The chain recombines TRBV27 with TRBJ2-3, with TRBD2 matching over 11 bases. Unmatched junction bases numbered 7, after V lost 8 bases and J lost 0 bases. The CDR3 consists of 16 residues. Germline CDR1 is MNHEY and CDR2 is SMNVEV (reference sequence). The CDR3 sequence is CASDTRLAGSTDTQYF. In DNA, the CDR3 is TGTGCCAGCGACACCCGACTAGCGGGAAGCACAGATACGCAGTATTTT.

This chain uses TRBV28 with TRBJ2-3; D is ambiguous. With 3 bases removed from V and 0 bases from J, the gap between germline ends came to 4 bases. CDR1 is MDHEN, CDR2 SYDVKM, per germline. This CDR3 has 13 amino acids. CDR3 DNA: TGTGCCAGCAGTTTCTACAGCACAGATACGCAGTATTTT. This gives the protein CASSFYSTDTQYF.

This chain connects TRBV4-3 to TRBJ1-2; 8 bases match TRBD1. The CDR3 spans 14 residues. Trimming at V came to 4 bases and at J to 2 bases, leaving 3 bases not matched to a gene. CDR1 and CDR2 from the germline V gene are LGHNA and YSLEER. This chain's CDR3 is CASSPSGGNYGYTF. CDR3 DNA sequence: TGCGCCAGCAGCCCGTCAGGGGGCAACTATGGCTACACCTTC.